This entry lists 10 T cell receptor beta chains sequenced from one sample in a study of regulatory T cells in long-lasting Graves disease. Library construction for TCR beta used iRepertoire HTBI primers and Arm-PCR of CDR3 regions. TCRdb used MiXCR to reprocess the multiplex PCR reads, holding one entry per CDR3 protein. This sample has about 440,000 distinct CDR3 sequences, with around 17% found just once. This sample's time point: newly diagnosed GD, antithyroid drugs for less than 3 months. RNA from PBMCs was the source of the TCR library. A further study also used this sample, focusing on T cells in Graves' hyperthyroidism and ophthalmopathy.

The sample here was peripheral blood mononuclear cells (PBMCs), taken at new diagnosis, from a patient treated with antithyroid drugs. These receptors were collected from a woman in her twenties or thirties with Graves disease.

There are many counts of this clonotype. The rearrangement uses TRBV29-1 and TRBJ2-2, with TRBD2 identical over 8 bases. V was clipped by 2 bases and J by 5 bases; unmatched bases: 4. CDR1 is SQVTM and CDR2 is ANQGSEA in the germline V gene. The CDR3 contains 14 residues. The CDR3 nucleotides read TGCAGCGTTGAAAACCAGCGGGGGACCGGGGAGCTGTTTTTT. This encodes CSVENQRGTGELFF.

On this clonotype: A much larger clone lies a single base off, so this may be a read error. This chain joins TRBV27 and TRBJ2-7; D ambiguous. V lost 5 bases, J lost 0 bases, and 17 bases lay in between. Germline V gene lookup returns CDR1 MNHEY and CDR2 SMNVEV (reference sequence). The CDR3 length is 16 residues. CDR3 sequence: CASSPGQTSSSYEQYF. In DNA, the CDR3 is TGTGCCAGCAGTCCTGGCCAGACTTCCAGCTCCTACGAGCAGTACTTC.

Details on this clonotype: One junction end disagrees with the germline gene, perhaps due to a read error. This rearrangement joins TRBV5-1 to TRBJ2-7; D is uncertain. The CDR3 totals 12 residues. In germline, CDR1 is SGHRS, CDR2 YFSETQ. The CDR3 DNA follows: TGTGCCAGCAACATAAGCCCCTACGAGCAGTACTTC. Protein sequence: CASNISPYEQYF.

The chain has TRBV28 and TRBJ1-2, with D uncertain. V was cut by 3 bases and J by 7 bases, with 9 bases left in between. The CDR3 has 12 amino acids. The germline V gene encodes CDR1 MDHEN and CDR2 SYDVKM. The CDR3 DNA reads as TGTGCCAGCAGTTTCGGGTTTCGTGGCTACACCTTC. Encoded protein: CASSFGFRGYTF.

This clonotype was counted at least ten times. CDR3 nucleotides: TGCGCCAGCAGCCTATTACAGCTTGGGGAGCAGTTCTTC. Residues: CASSLLQLGEQFF. The chain uses TRBV4-3 and TRBJ2-1; D uncertain. The germline V and J ends were trimmed by 4 bases and 10 bases, with 14 bases remaining between them. Germline loops: CDR1 LGHNA, CDR2 YSLEER. The CDR3 spans 13 residues.

This clonotype showed up many times. The chain carries TRBV5-1 and TRBJ1-6, with 9 bases lining up with TRBD1. The germline gives CDR1 SGHRS, CDR2 YFSETQ. The CDR3 is made up of 16 amino acids. The V gene end was trimmed by 4 bases and the J gene end by 4 bases; junction bases not matched to a gene: 6. The CDR3 DNA reads as TGCGCCAGCAGCGAGGAACAGGGGGCATATAATTCACCCCTCCACTTT. The encoded protein is CASSEEQGAYNSPLHF.

This clonotype has at least ten counts. The V and J genes are TRBV20-1 and TRBJ2-7; 10 nucleotides match TRBD1. Trimming took 0 bases from V and 7 from J; bases not matched to a gene: 12. There are 16 residues in the CDR3. The germline gives CDR1 DFQATT, CDR2 SNEGSKA (reference sequence). In DNA, the CDR3 is TGCAGTGCTAGAGAGGCGGCCGGGACAGGGGTTTGGGAGCAGTACTTC. Translating it yields CSAREAAGTGVWEQYF.

This clonotype has just a few counts. This rearrangement joins TRBV9 to TRBJ2-1; perhaps TRBD2 as D (6 bases). Trimming removed 4 bases at V and 4 bases at J, with 15 bases between. The germline gives CDR1 SGDLS, CDR2 YYNGEE. The CDR3 length is 15 residues. CDR3 in amino acids: CASSPRTTYYNEQFF. DNA for the CDR3: TGTGCCAGCAGCCCACGGACTACTTATTACAATGAGCAGTTCTTC.

There are a few counts of this clonotype. The V and J genes are TRBV29-1 and TRBJ2-1; 11 bases fit TRBD2. CDR3 length equals 14 residues. With V trimmed by 7 bases and J by 8 bases, 10 bases remained unmatched. Germline CDR1 and CDR2: SQVTM and ANQGSEA. The CDR3 is CSGKSSGRADEQFF. The CDR3 DNA sequence: TGCAGCGGAAAGAGTAGCGGGAGGGCGGATGAGCAGTTCTTC.

The sample holds many counts of this clonotype. This sequence joins TRBV7-3 and TRBJ2-1; D possibly corresponds to TRBD1 (5 bases). The V gene lost 6 bases and the J gene lost 7 bases, with 19 bases spanning the gap. The CDR3 covers 15 residues. In germline, CDR1 is SGHTA, CDR2 FQGTGA. The DNA of the CDR3 is TGTGCCAGCAGTCAGGGCCCTTCAAACGGAAATGAGCAGTTCTTC. This codes for CASSQGPSNGNEQFF. The full variable domain, rest sourced from reference TRBV7-3 and TRBJ2-1, is GAGVSQTPSNKVTEKGKYVELRCDPISGHTALYWYRQSLGQGPEFLIYFQGTGAADDSGLPNDRFFAVRPEGSVSTLKIQRTERGDSAVYLCASSQGPSNGNEQFFGPGTRLTVL.